This T cell receptor (beta chain) was sequenced during a study of T-cell memory formation after mild COVID-19. Study details: TCR clusters were mostly donor specific.

This clonotype was detected a few times. Its matching antigen is unknown. Study observations and caveats: The study detected some responding clones in pre-infection memory, suggesting cross-reactive memory joined. Contracting clones from day 15 to 85 had balanced CD4/CD8; later expanders favoured CD4+.

TCRdb re-called the 5' RACE reads through MiXCR, storing one row per CDR3 protein. The sample comprises 250,000 to 350,000 distinct CDR3 sequences, roughly an eighth of which are singletons, and around a fifth rests with the top ten. The sequenced material came from PBMCs or a T cell subset sorted from them (not recorded which). The sequence derives from a man aged 18 to 35 who had mild COVID-19 (a few samples of this study predate the infection). Cell type and time point are not known.

The CDR3 nucleotides read TGTGCCAGCAGCGTATACGGGGGGAGTGAAGCTTTCTTT. This encodes CASSVYGGSEAFF. The chain joins TRBV9 to TRBJ1-1, with a tentative D call TRBD1 (5 bases). The CDR3 loop spans 13 amino acids. V was trimmed by 1 base and J by 7 bases, leaving 11 bases between them. Per the germline V gene, CDR1 is SGDLS and CDR2 is YYNGEE. Drawing the rest from reference TRBV9 and TRBJ1-1, the complete variable domain is DSGVTQTPKHLITATGQRVTLRCSPRSGDLSVYWYQQSLDQGLQFLIQYYNGEERAKGNILERFSAQQFPDLHSELNLSSLELGDSALYFCASSVYGGSEAFFGQGTRLTVV.